These 30 T cell receptor beta chains were all obtained from the same sample, sequenced in a study of T cell responses to AZD1222 COVID-19 vaccine. Here immunoSEQ multiplex PCR was the method, and the copy in TCRdb shows in-frame clones only, minus some. In the table there are more than 85,000 clones, about 90% of which are singletons. The sample in question was peripheral blood, obtained on day 0 of AZD1222 vaccination. These receptors were taken from an adult in good health.

V usage is TRBV4-2 and J usage is TRBJ2-6, with 7 bases identical to TRBD1. Germline CDR1 reads LGHNA; CDR2 reads YNFKEQ. This CDR3 is 17 amino acids long. Trimming removed 5 bases from V and 0 bases from J; junction bases left unmatched: 7. CDR3 sequence (DNA): TGTGCCAGCAGCACAGGGACAGAAACCTCTGGGGCCAACGTCCTGACTTTC. As protein: CASSTGTETSGANVLTF.

The chain is built from TRBV28 and TRBJ1-1, with 8 bases fitting TRBD1. Trimming took 6 bases from V and 1 from J; bases not matched to a gene: 7. There are 15 residues in the CDR3. Per the germline V gene, CDR1 is MDHEN and CDR2 is SYDVKM. CDR3 sequence reads: CASSLRGRPNTEAFF. The CDR3 nucleotides are TGTGCCAGCAGCCTCAGGGGGCGGCCGAACACTGAAGCTTTCTTT.

The chain combines TRBV28 with TRBJ1-4; TRBD1 agrees at 9 bases. J gave up 8 bases and V 6 bases, and 7 bases lay outside the gene matches. The CDR3 runs 14 residues. Germline CDR1 MDHEN, CDR2 SYDVKM. CDR3 in amino acids: CASSSGTGHEKLFF. The CDR3 DNA reads TGTGCCAGCAGCTCCGGGACAGGGCACGAAAAACTGTTTTTT.

V usage is TRBV12-3 or TRBV12-4 and J usage is TRBJ1-6, with a tentative D call TRBD1 (5 bases). Trimming removed 6 bases at V and 7 bases at J, with 10 bases between. This CDR3 spans 13 amino acids. CDR3 sequence reads: CASSLGENSPLHF. DNA for the CDR3: TGTGCCAGCAGCCTAGGGGAGAATTCACCCCTCCACTTT.

J is TRBJ2-2 and V is TRBV11-3; D remains unclear. The V end was cut by 10 bases, the J end by 0 bases, with 12 bases between. This CDR3 spans 14 amino acids. Germline-derived CDR1 and CDR2 are SGHNT and YENEEA. The CDR3 here is CATALIPNTGELFF. The CDR3 nucleotides read TGTGCCACCGCCCTGATCCCGAACACCGGGGAGCTGTTTTTT. Full variable domain (outside the CDR3, taken from reference TRBV11-3 and TRBJ2-2): EAGVVQSPRYKIIEKKQPVAFWCNPISGHNTLYWYLQNLGQGPELLIRYENEEAVDDSQLPKDRFSAERLKGVDSTLKIQPAELGDSAVYLCATALIPNTGELFFGEGSRLTVL.

This sequence joins TRBV6-5 and TRBJ1-2; the D gene is possibly TRBD1 (5 bases). The CDR3 contains 13 residues. Per germline, CDR1 MNHEY and CDR2 SVGAGI. The V end lost 4 bases, the J end lost 8 bases, and 14 bases lay between the germline ends. DNA of the CDR3: TGTGCCAGCAGTTCGCCCGGGGCCGGGGGCTACACCTTC. Translated, it gives CASSSPGAGGYTF.

The chain has TRBV3-1 (or the pseudogene TRBV3-2) and TRBJ1-5, with D unclear. The CDR3 sequence is 17 residues long. Between the trimmed V and J ends, which lost 4 bases and 5 bases, there was a span of 21 bases. CDR1 and CDR2 from the germline V gene are LGHDT and YNNKEL (reference sequence). CDR3 amino acids: CASSPTRELTTHQPQHF. The CDR3, as DNA: TGTGCCAGCAGCCCAACCCGGGAGCTGACAACTCATCAGCCCCAGCATTTT.

The chain combines TRBV3-1 (or the pseudogene TRBV3-2) with TRBJ1-2, with a tentative D call TRBD1 (5 bases). CDR1 and CDR2 (germline): LGHDT, YNNKEL (reference sequence). CDR3 length: 13 amino acids. V lost 1 base and J 6 bases, leaving 9 bases between the germline ends. The CDR3 coding sequence is TGTGCCAGCAGCCAAGGGGGCGAGAATGGCTACACCTTC. Encoded protein: CASSQGGENGYTF.

The chain combines TRBV9 with TRBJ1-2; D unclear. Trimming removed 0 bases at V and 6 bases at J, with 9 bases between. The CDR3 totals 13 residues. Germline-derived CDR1 and CDR2 are SGDLS and YYNGEE. CDR3 DNA sequence: TGTGCCAGCAGCGTAGTAGTAGGGAATGGCTACACCTTC. It yields the protein CASSVVVGNGYTF.

This chain connects TRBV15 to TRBJ2-1; D unclear. V lost 0 bases and J lost 5, with 11 bases in between. This CDR3 has 15 residues. The V gene's germline CDR1 is LNHNV and CDR2 YYDKDF (reference sequence). This chain's CDR3 is CATSRDRASHNEQFF. The CDR3 nucleotides are TGTGCCACCAGCAGAGATCGAGCGAGTCACAATGAGCAGTTCTTC.

The V gene is TRBV5-1, the J gene TRBJ2-1, with 15 bases identical to TRBD2. The germline gives CDR1 SGHRS, CDR2 YFSETQ. The CDR3 contains 16 residues. Losses at the gene ends were 6 bases for V and 4 bases for J; bases not matched to a gene: 5. CDR3 bases: TGCGCCAGCAACTCGGGGACTAGCGGGGGGTACAATGAGCAGTTCTTC. Translated, it gives CASNSGTSGGYNEQFF.

V is TRBV24-1 and J is TRBJ2-6, with TRBD2 as a possible D gene (6 bases). Trimming stripped 3 bases from V and 4 bases from J, with 9 bases between. The CDR3 contains 15 residues. Germline V gene sequence: CDR1 KGHDR, CDR2 SFDVKD. The CDR3 sequence is CATSDGGSGANVLTF. In DNA form, the CDR3 reads TGTGCCACCAGTGATGGAGGGTCCGGGGCCAACGTCCTGACTTTC.

DNA for the CDR3: TGTGCCAGCAATCGGGAGACCTTTGGTAATCAGCCCCAGCATTTT. This codes for CASNRETFGNQPQHF. The genes are TRBV7-8 and TRBJ1-5; D unclear. Trimming cost V 7 bases and J 4 bases, with 17 bases left between them. The CDR3 runs to 15 residues. The germline CDR1 and CDR2 sequences are SGHVS and FQNEAQ.

V and J are TRBV7-2 and TRBJ1-5, with D unclear. Deletions cut 1 base from V and 5 bases from J, with 12 bases between. From germline, CDR1 is SGHTA and CDR2 FQGNSA. The CDR3 has 15 amino acids. The CDR3 protein is CASSLGGPQDQPQHF. In nucleotides, the CDR3 is TGTGCCAGCAGCTTAGGCGGGCCCCAAGATCAGCCCCAGCATTTT.

The CDR3: CASSRADLRNEQFF. The CDR3 bases are TGTGCCAGCAGCCGCGCGGACTTACGCAATGAGCAGTTCTTC. This chain uses TRBV3-1 (or the pseudogene TRBV3-2) with TRBJ2-1; TRBD2 is a possible D gene (5 bases). The CDR3 has 14 amino acids. The germline V gene encodes CDR1 LGHDT and CDR2 YNNKEL (reference sequence). The V gene lost 4 bases and the J gene lost 6 bases, with 13 bases spanning the gap.

The chain is built from TRBV6-5 and TRBJ1-5; D unresolved. CDR3 size: 16 residues. V lost 1 base and J lost 5, with 15 bases in between. Per germline, CDR1 MNHEY and CDR2 SVGAGI. CDR3: CASSYWGGQDDQPQHF. As DNA, the CDR3 is TGTGCCAGCAGTTACTGGGGAGGGCAGGACGATCAGCCCCAGCATTTT.

The chain recombines TRBV18 with TRBJ1-5, with TRBD1 matching 7 bases. CDR1 and CDR2 (germline): KGHSH, LQKENI. V was pared by 6 bases and J by 3 bases, with 5 bases of the junction left unmatched. The CDR3 runs 14 residues. In DNA form, the CDR3 reads TGTGCCAGCTCCCAAGGGACAGACAATCAGCCCCAGCATTTT. This translates into CASSQGTDNQPQHF.

The gene calls are TRBV30 and TRBJ2-7, with 10 bases lining up with TRBD2. The CDR3 is made up of 14 amino acids. Losses at the gene ends were 1 base for V and 3 bases for J; bases not matched to a gene: 3. Germline lookup yields CDR1 GTSNPN and CDR2 SVGIG (reference sequence). Written as DNA, the CDR3 is TGTGCCTGGAGTGAAGCGGGGGGGAACTACGAGCAGTACTTC. This encodes CAWSEAGGNYEQYF.

V usage is TRBV7-9 and J usage is TRBJ1-1; tentative D call: TRBD1 (6 bases). Per germline, CDR1 SEHNR and CDR2 FQNEAQ (reference sequence). Trimming stripped 5 bases from V and 4 bases from J, with 11 bases between. The CDR3 spans 13 residues. In DNA form, the CDR3 reads TGTGCCAGCAGCCGTGCAGGGGTCACTGAAGCTTTCTTT. It is translated as CASSRAGVTEAFF.

CDR3 protein: CASSLSLGEQGAGTQYF. The CDR3 region has the DNA TGTGCCAGCAGCCTATCTTTAGGGGAACAGGGCGCAGGTACGCAGTATTTT. The genes are TRBV21-1 and TRBJ2-3; the table assigns TRBD1, which was not confirmed against the DNA. TRBV21-1 is annotated as a pseudogene. The CDR3 consists of 17 residues.

In nucleotides, the CDR3 is TGTGCCAGTAGCCCCGATCGAGGGACTAGCGGGCCTGGGGCCAACGTCCTGACTTTC. Encoded protein: CASSPDRGTSGPGANVLTF. The chain recombines TRBV19 with TRBJ2-6, with 12 bases aligning to TRBD2. The CDR3 is 19 amino acids. The ends lost 6 bases at V and 2 bases at J; junction bases unmatched: 11. Germline V CDR1 and CDR2: LNHDA, SQIVND (reference sequence).

The rearrangement uses TRBV7-9 and TRBJ2-7; D may be TRBD1 (6 bases). The CDR3 contains 16 residues. The V gene's germline CDR1 is SEHNR and CDR2 FQNEAQ (reference sequence). V was clipped by 1 base and J by 1 base, with 14 bases between them. The CDR3 spells CASSLVRGIGSYEQYF. CDR3 sequence (DNA): TGTGCCAGCAGCTTAGTCAGGGGTATCGGGTCCTACGAGCAGTACTTC.

The chain links TRBV9 to TRBJ1-2; D gene ambiguous. The CDR3 length is 15 residues. Germline CDR1 SGDLS, CDR2 YYNGEE. V lost 4 bases and J 6 bases, leaving 19 bases between the germline ends. The CDR3 bases are TGTGCCAGCAGCACCCGACCGACGGTTAATCATGGCTACACCTTC. Protein: CASSTRPTVNHGYTF.

The sample holds a few counts of this clone. The V and J genes are TRBV28 and TRBJ1-5; the match to TRBD1 covers 8 bases. Per the germline V gene, CDR1 is MDHEN and CDR2 is SYDVKM. CDR3 length: 17 amino acids. Trimming took 8 bases from V and 2 from J; bases not matched to a gene: 14. DNA for the CDR3: TGTGCCAGCCATTCACCCGGTGGGACAGGTGGCAATCAGCCCCAGCATTTT. This codes for CASHSPGGTGGNQPQHF.

Remarks on this clone: Other DNA sequences within the sample encode an identical CDR3. The chain recombines TRBV20-1 with TRBJ1-2; D gene ambiguous. The germline V gene encodes CDR1 DFQATT and CDR2 SNEGSKA (reference sequence). The CDR3 has 12 amino acids. Trimming removed 3 bases from V and 4 bases from J, with 9 bases in between. The CDR3, as DNA: TGCAGTGCTAGTTCGGGTCTCTATGGCTACACCTTC. Amino acids: CSASSGLYGYTF.

A word on this clone: The same CDR3 also results from other DNA sequences found in this sample. This chain links TRBV7-9 with TRBJ2-1; 9 bases match TRBD1. Per the germline V gene, CDR1 is SEHNR and CDR2 is FQNEAQ (reference sequence). The CDR3 has 15 amino acids. Trimming at V came to 1 base and at J to 3 bases, leaving 1 base not matched to a gene. The CDR3 nucleotides are TGTGCCAGCAGCTTAGGGGGACAGGGCTACAATGAGCAGTTCTTC. Amino acid sequence: CASSLGGQGYNEQFF.

The chain recombines TRBV19 with TRBJ1-6; D gene uncertain. The germline V and J ends were trimmed by 3 bases and 8 bases, with 11 bases remaining between them. CDR3 length: 14 amino acids. The V gene's germline CDR1 is LNHDA and CDR2 SQIVND (reference sequence). CDR3 sequence (DNA): TGTGCCAGTAGTATGGGTCGGCGGGATTCACCCCTCCACTTT. It is translated as CASSMGRRDSPLHF.

This sequence joins TRBV28 and TRBJ2-2; D is undetermined. Trimming removed 11 bases at V and 0 bases at J, with 10 bases between. The CDR3 has 13 amino acids. Germline V gives CDR1 MDHEN, CDR2 SYDVKM. The CDR3 loop reads CASHEPNTGELFF. The DNA of the CDR3 is TGTGCCTCTCATGAGCCGAACACCGGGGAGCTGTTTTTT.

The chain has TRBV6-5 and TRBJ2-5; TRBD1 agrees at 9 bases. Germline trimming cut 0 bases from V and 4 bases from J; bases unmatched to any gene: 6. Looked up from germline, CDR1 is MNHEY and CDR2 is SVGAGI. The CDR3 totals 16 residues. CDR3 in amino acids: CASSYSGQGIGETQYF. CDR3 nucleotides: TGTGCCAGCAGTTACTCGGGACAGGGAATCGGAGAGACCCAGTACTTC.

This rearrangement joins TRBV18 to TRBJ2-1; 10 nucleotides match TRBD2. With V trimmed by 3 bases and J by 2 bases, 4 bases remained unmatched. The CDR3 covers 16 residues. The germline gives CDR1 KGHSH, CDR2 LQKENI. CDR3 nucleotide sequence: TGTGCCAGCTCACCGCCGAGCGGGGGGGCCTACAATGAGCAGTTCTTC. Translating it yields CASSPPSGGAYNEQFF.